This T cell receptor beta chain came from a study of sequential checkpoint blockade in melanoma. This table comes from immunoSEQ multiplex PCR, and its TCRdb copy is limited to in-frame clones, with some not included. The sample consists of 10,000 to 15,000 clones, less than 75% of them appearing once. Treatment: randomized to nivolumab then ipilimumab (arm A) or the reverse (arm B). Germline trimming cut 10 bases from V and 5 bases from J; bases unmatched to any gene: 11. The CDR3 is 13 amino acids. Germline assignment: CDR1 MGHDK and CDR2 SYGVNS. This chain connects TRBV25-1 to TRBJ2-7; 7 bases match TRBD1. This sequence originates from a human donor with melanoma. Material: CD8+ T cells sorted from blood (inferred from file names), obtained from a patient given nivolumab and ipilimumab in sequence. Here the CDR3 reads CATSRTGAHEQYF. The DNA of the CDR3 is TGTGCCACCTCCCGTACAGGGGCTCACGAGCAGTACTTC.